This T cell receptor beta chain is from a study of blood T cell repertoires in COVID-19. Study as a whole: Samples of COVID-19 (acute and convalescent) were obtained from the United States, Italy and Spain. PBMCs, B-cell-depleted T cells, or T cells provided the cDNA or gDNA that made up the material.

Patients in Seattle were enrolled during active infection, then followed longitudinally. This CDR3 region has 18 residues. In germline, CDR1 is MNHEY, CDR2 SVGEGT. The V and J ends lost 6 bases and 0 bases, in that order; junction bases with no gene match: 16. In the source study's methods: Researchers report that nucleated cell counts were estimated from reference gene primer amplification. Assay used: immunoSEQ multiplex PCR; TCRdb lists only in-frame clones, some missing. V and J calls and clone size are those listed in that table; D and trimming were worked out from the DNA. This sample has 200,000 or so clones, with approximately 90% found just once.

The sequencing sample was made of peripheral blood. The TCR was taken from a man aged 50 or older with COVID-19, enrolled during active disease. The gene calls are TRBV6-2 or TRBV6-3 and TRBJ1-2; 7 nucleotides line up with TRBD1. As DNA, the CDR3 is TGTGCCAGCAGCGCCAGGGGGACTCGTCCCCCAGCTAACTATGGCTACACCTTC. This translates into CASSARGTRPPANYGYTF.